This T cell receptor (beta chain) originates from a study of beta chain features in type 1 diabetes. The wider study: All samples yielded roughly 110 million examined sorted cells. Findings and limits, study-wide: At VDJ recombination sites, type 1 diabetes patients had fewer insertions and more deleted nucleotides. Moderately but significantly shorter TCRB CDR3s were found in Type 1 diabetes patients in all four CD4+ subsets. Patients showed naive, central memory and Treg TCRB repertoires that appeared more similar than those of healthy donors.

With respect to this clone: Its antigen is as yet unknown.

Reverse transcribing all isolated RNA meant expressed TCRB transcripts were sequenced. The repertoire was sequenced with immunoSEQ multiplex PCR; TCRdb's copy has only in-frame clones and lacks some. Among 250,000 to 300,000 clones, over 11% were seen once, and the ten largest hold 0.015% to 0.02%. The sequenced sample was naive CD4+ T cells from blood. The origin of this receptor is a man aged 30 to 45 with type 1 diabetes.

The CDR3 DNA is TGTGCCTGCCAAACCCCCCGGGCCCGCGCGGGGGGCTACACCTTC. It yields the protein CACQTPRARAGGYTF. The chain carries TRBV30 and TRBJ1-2; no reliable D call. The CDR3 has 15 residues. Trimming pared 6 bases from V and 8 bases from J, leaving 25 bases between. The germline gives CDR1 GTSNPN, CDR2 SVGIG (reference sequence).